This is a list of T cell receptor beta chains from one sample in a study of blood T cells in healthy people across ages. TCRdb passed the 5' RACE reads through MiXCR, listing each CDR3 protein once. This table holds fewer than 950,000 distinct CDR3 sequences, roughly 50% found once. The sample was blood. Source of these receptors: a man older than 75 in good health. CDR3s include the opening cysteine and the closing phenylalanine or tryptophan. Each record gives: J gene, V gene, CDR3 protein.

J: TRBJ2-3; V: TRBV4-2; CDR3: CASSREVTPRTDTQYF
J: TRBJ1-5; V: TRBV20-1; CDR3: CSAYGTGKDQPQHF
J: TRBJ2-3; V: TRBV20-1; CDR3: CSARGRGVHRYAYF
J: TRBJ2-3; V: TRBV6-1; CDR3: CASTEGSAYTQYF
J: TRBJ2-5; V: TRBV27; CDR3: CASRPLGTEETQYF
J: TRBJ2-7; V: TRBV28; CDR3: CASSPGLAGWVEQYF
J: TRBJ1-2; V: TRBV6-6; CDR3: CASSKDRMAGYTF
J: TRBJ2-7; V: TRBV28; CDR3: CASSPLAGAYEQYF
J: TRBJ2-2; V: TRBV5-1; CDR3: CASTKNENGELFF
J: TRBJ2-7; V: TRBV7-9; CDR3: CASSFTGGGSYEQYF
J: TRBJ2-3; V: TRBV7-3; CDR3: CASSPDGSTDTQYF
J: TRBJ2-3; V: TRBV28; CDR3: CASSSAGTGVDTQYF
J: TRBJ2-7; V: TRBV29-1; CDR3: CSVAGTSGTLGHYEQYF
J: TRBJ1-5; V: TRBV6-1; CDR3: CASREGQNQPQHF
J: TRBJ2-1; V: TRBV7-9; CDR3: CASRPGTCPPNEQFF
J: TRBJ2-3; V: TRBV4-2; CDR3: CASSQDRQGSSDTQYF
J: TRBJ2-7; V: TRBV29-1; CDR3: CSVAPTLAGGDEQYF
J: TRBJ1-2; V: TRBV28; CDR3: CASSLSAGKGLTF
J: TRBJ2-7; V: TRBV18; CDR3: CASSPPVSYEQYF
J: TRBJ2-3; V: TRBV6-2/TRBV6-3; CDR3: CASTKVGGRYAYF
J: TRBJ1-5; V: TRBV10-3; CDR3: CAISDGGNQPQHF
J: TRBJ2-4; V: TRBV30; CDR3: CAWSPRGRVNIQYF
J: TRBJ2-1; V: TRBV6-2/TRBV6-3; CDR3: CASKRPGQQYNEQFF
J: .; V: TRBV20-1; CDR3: CSARDTGEGETQYF
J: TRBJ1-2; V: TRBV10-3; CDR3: CAINFGGGGYTF
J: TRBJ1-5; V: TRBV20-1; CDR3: CSARDRAGNQPQHF
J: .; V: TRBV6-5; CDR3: CASSYLTGGRRETQYF
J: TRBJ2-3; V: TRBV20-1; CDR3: CSARVKASGRGSDTQYF
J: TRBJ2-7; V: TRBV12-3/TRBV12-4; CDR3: CASSYAAGQGHEQYF
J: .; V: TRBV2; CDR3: CASTRQTYEQYF